This TCR beta chain was found in a study of blood T cells in healthy people across ages. V lost 0 bases, J lost 3 bases, and 6 bases stayed unmatched. CDR3 length: 16 amino acids. Per germline, CDR1 MDHEN and CDR2 SYDVKM. It was with a sample-barcoded 5' primer and a J-beta primer mix that a second PCR of roughly 7 to 11 cycles was run. TCRdb itself ran the 5' RACE reads through MiXCR, one entry per CDR3 protein. In the table there are 900,000 to 950,000 distinct CDR3 sequences, just under 30% of which are singletons. Only a few counts were recorded for this clonotype. These sequences were also reported in another study, on T cells of mothers and their children.

J is TRBJ2-7 and V is TRBV28; the match to TRBD2 covers 9 bases. The TCR comes from a woman aged 40 to 50 in good health. Sequencing was done on a sample of blood. The CDR3 spells CASSLWGGGANYEQYF. CDR3 coding DNA: TGTGCCAGCAGTTTATGGGGCGGGGGGGCTAACTACGAGCAGTACTTC.